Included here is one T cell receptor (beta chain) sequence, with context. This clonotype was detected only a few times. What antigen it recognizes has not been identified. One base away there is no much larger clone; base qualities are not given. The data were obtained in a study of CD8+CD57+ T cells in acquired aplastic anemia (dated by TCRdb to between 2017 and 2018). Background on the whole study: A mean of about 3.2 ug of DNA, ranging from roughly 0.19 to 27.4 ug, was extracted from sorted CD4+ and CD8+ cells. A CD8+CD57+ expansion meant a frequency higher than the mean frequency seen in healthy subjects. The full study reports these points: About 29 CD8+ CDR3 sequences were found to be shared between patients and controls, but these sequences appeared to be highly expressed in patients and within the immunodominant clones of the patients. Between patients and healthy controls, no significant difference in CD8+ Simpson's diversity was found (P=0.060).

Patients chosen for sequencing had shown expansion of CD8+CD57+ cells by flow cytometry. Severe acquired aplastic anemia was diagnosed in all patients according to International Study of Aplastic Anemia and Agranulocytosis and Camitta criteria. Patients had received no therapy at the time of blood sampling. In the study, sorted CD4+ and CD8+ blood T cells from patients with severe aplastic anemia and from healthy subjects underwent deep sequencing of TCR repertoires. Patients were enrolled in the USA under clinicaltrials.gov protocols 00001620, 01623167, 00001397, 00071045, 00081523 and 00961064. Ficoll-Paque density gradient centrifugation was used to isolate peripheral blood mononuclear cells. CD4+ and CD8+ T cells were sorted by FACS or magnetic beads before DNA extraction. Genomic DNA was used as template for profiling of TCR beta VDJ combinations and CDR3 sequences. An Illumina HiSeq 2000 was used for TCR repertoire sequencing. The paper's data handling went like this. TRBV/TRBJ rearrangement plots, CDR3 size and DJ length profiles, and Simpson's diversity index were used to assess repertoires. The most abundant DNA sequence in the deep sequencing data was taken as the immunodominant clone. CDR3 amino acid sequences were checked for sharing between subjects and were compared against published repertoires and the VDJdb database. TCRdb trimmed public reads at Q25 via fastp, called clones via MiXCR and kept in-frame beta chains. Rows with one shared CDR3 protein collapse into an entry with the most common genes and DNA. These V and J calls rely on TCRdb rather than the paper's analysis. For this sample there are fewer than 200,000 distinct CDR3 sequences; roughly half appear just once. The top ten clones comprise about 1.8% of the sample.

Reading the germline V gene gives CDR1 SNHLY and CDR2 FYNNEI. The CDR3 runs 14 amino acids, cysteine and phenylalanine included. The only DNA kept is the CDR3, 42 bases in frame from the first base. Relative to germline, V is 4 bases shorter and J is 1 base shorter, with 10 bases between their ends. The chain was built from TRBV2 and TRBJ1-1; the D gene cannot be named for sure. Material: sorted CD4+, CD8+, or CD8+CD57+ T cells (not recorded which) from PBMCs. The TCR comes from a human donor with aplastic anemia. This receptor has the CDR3 CASSGEGWNTEAFF. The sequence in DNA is TGTGCCAGCAGTGGAGAGGGATGGAACACTGAAGCTTTCTTT.